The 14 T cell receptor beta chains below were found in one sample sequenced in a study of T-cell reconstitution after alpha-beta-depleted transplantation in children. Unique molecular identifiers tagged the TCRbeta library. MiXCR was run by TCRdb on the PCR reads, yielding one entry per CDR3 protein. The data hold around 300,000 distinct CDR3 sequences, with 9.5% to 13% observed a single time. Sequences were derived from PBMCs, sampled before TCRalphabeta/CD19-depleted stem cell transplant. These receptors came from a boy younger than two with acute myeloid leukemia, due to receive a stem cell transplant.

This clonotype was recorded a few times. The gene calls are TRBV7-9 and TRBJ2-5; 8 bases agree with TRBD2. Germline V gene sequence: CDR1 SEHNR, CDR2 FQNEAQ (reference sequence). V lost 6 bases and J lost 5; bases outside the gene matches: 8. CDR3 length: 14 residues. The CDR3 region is CASRPPGGRETQYF. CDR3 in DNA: TGTGCCAGCAGGCCCCCTGGCGGGAGGGAGACCCAGTACTTC.

CDR3 amino acids: CASSIQEFQETQYF. CDR3 in DNA: TGTGCCAGCAGTATACAGGAGTTCCAAGAGACCCAGTACTTC. V gene TRBV28 combines with J gene TRBJ2-5; the D gene is possibly TRBD1 (5 bases). Trimming shortened V by 5 bases and J by 1 base, and 11 bases separated the two germline ends. Germline V gene sequence: CDR1 MDHEN, CDR2 SYDVKM. This CDR3 comprises 14 residues.

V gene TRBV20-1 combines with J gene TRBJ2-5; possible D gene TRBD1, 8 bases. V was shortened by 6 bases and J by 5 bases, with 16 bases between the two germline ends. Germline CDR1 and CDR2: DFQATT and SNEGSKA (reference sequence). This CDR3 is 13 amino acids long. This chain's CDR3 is CSATNRGGETQYF. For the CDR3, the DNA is TGCAGTGCAACTAACAGGGGGGGGGAGACCCAGTACTTC.

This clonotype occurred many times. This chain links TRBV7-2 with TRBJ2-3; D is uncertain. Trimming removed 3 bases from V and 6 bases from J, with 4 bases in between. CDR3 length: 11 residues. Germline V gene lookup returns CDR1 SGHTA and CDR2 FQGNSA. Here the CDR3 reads CASSFLDTQYF. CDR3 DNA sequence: TGTGCCAGCAGCTTTCTTGATACGCAGTATTTT. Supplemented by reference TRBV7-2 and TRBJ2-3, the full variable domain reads GAGVSQSPSNKVTEKGKDVELRCDPISGHTALYWYRQSLGQGLEFLIYFQGNSAPDKSGLPSDRFSAERTGGSVSTLTIQRTQQEDSAVYLCASSFLDTQYFGPGTRLTVL.

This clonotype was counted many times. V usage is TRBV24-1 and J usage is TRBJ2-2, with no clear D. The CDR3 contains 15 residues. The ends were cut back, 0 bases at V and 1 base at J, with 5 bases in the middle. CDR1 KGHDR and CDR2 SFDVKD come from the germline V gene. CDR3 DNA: TGTGCCACCAGTGATTTGGACTGGAACACCGGGGAGCTGTTTTTT. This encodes CATSDLDWNTGELFF.

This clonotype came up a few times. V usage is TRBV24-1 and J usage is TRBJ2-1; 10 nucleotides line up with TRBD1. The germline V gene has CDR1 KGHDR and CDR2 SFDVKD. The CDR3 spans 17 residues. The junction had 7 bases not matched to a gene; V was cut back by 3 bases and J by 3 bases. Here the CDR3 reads CATSDPDRGRFYNEQFF. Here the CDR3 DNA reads TGTGCCACCAGTGATCCAGACAGGGGGCGCTTCTACAATGAGCAGTTCTTC.

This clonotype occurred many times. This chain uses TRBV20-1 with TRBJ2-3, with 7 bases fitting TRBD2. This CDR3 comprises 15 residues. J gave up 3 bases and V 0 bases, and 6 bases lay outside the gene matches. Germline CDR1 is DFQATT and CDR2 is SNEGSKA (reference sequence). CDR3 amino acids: CSARDRRELTDTQYF. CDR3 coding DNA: TGCAGTGCTAGAGATAGGCGGGAGCTTACAGATACGCAGTATTTT.

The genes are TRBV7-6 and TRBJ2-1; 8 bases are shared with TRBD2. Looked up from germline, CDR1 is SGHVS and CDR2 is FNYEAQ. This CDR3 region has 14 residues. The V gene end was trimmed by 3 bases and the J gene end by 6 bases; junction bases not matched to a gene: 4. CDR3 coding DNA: TGTGCCAGCAGCTTGGGACTAGTGGCCAATGAGCAGTTCTTC. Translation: CASSLGLVANEQFF.

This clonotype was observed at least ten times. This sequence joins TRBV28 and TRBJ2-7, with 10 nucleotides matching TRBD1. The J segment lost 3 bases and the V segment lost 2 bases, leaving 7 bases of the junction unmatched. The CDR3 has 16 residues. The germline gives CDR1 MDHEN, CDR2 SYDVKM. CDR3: CASSLRGWDRGYEQYF. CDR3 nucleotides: TGTGCCAGCAGTTTAAGGGGTTGGGACAGGGGCTACGAGCAGTACTTC. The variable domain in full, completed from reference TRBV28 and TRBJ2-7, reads DVKVTQSSRYLVKRTGEKVFLECVQDMDHENMFWYRQDPGLGLRLIYFSYDVKMKEKGDIPEGYSVSREKKERFSLILESASTNQTSMYLCASSLRGWDRGYEQYFGPGTRLTVT.

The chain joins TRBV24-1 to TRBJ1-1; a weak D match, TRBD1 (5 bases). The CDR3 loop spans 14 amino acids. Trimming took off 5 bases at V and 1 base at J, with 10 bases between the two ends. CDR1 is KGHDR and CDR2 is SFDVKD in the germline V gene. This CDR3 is CATSGGQPNTEAFF. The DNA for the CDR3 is TGTGCCACCAGTGGAGGACAACCGAACACTGAAGCTTTCTTT.

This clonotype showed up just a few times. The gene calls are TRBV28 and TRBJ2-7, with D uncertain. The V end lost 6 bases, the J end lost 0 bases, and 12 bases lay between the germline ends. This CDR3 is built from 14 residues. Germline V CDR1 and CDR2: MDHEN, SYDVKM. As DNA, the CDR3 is TGTGCCAGCAGCGTTCGGCACCCCTCCTACGAGCAGTACTTC. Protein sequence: CASSVRHPSYEQYF.

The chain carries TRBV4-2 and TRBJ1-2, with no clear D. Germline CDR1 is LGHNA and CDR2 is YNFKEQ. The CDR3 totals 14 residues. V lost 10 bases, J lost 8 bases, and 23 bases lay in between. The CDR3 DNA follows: TGTGCCATCGGCCCCGGGCCCTTATGTTCGGGCTACACCTTC. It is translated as CAIGPGPLCSGYTF.

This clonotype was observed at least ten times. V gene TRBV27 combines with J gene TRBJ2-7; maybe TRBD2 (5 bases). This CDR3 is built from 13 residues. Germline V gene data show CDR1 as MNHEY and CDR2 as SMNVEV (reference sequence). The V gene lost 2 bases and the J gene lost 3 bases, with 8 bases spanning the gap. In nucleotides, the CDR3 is TGTGCCAGCAGTTTAAGACTACACTACGAGCAGTACTTC. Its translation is CASSLRLHYEQYF.

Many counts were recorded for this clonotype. DNA of the CDR3: TGTGCCAGCTCACCTCAGGACAGAGCTAGGCCCGATGAGCAGTTCTTC. Its translation: CASSPQDRARPDEQFF. This chain links TRBV18 with TRBJ2-1; D is possibly TRBD1 (6 bases). The length of the CDR3 is 16 residues. Trimming left V 3 bases short and J 8 bases short, with 20 bases between. Germline V gene data show CDR1 as KGHSH and CDR2 as LQKENI.